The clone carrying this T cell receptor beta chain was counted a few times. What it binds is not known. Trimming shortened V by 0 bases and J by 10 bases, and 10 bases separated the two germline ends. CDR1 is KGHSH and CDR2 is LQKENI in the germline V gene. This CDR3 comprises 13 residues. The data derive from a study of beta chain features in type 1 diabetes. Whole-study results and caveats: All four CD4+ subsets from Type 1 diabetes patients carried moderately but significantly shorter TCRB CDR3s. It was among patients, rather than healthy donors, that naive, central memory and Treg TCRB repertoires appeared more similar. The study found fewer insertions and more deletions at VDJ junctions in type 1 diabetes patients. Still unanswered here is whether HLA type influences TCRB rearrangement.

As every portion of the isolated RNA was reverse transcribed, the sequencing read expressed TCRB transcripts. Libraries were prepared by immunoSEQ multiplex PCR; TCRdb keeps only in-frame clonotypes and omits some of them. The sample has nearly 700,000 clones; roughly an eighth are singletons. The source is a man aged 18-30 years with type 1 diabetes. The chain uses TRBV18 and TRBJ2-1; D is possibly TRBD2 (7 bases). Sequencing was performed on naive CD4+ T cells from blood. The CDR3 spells CASSPPGRGEQFF. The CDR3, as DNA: TGTGCCAGCTCACCACCGGGGAGGGGGGAGCAGTTCTTC.